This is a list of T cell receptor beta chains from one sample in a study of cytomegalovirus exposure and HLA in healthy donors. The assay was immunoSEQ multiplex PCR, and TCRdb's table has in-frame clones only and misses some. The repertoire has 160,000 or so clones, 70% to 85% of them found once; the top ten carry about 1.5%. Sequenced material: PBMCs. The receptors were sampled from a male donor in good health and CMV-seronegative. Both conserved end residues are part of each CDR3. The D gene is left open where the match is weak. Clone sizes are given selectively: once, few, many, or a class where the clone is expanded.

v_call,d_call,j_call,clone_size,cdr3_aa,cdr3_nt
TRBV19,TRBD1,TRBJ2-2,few,CASSTGGQGKSGELFF,TGTGCCAGTAGTACGGGGGGACAGGGGAAATCCGGGGAGCTGTTTTTT
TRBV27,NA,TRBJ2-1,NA,CASSPRVSHHNEQFF,TGTGCCAGCAGTCCCCGGGTCTCACATCACAATGAGCAGTTCTTC
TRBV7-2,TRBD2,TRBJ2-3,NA,CASSLSGLAGRVDTQYF,TGTGCCAGCAGCCTCTCGGGACTAGCGGGGAGAGTAGATACGCAGTATTTT
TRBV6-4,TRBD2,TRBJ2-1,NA,CASSDSWEGRNEQFF,TGTGCCAGCAGTGACTCATGGGAGGGTAGAAATGAGCAGTTCTTC
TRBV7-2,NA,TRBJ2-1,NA,CASSFGGRWGDEQFF,TGTGCCAGCAGCTTCGGGGGGCGTTGGGGAGATGAGCAGTTCTTC
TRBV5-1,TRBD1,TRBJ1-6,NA,CASSSRGTYNSPLHF,TGCGCCAGCAGCTCCAGGGGGACCTATAATTCACCCCTCCACTTT
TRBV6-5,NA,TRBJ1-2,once,CASSYSGTTNYGYTF,TGCGCCAGCAGTTACAGTGGGACAACTAACTATGGCTACACCTTC
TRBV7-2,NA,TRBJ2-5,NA,CASTPKGEGRVGTQYF,TGTGCCAGCACCCCAAAGGGGGAGGGCCGCGTTGGGACCCAGTACTTC
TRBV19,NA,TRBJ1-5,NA,CASSIRPEGNSNQPQHF,TGTGCCAGTAGTATACGTCCCGAGGGCAATAGCAATCAGCCCCAGCATTTT
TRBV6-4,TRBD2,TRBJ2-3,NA,CASSDLAGRDTDTQYF,TGTGCCAGCAGTGATCTAGCGGGTCGAGACACAGATACGCAGTATTTT
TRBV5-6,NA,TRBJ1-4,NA,CASSLAHREKLFF,TGTGCCAGCAGCTTGGCCCACAGGGAAAAACTGTTTTTT
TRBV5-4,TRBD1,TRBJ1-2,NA,CASSRDRGPQYGYTF,TGTGCCAGCAGCCGGGACAGGGGGCCGCAATATGGCTACACCTTC
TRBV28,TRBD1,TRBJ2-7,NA,CASSLYPSTGETYEQYF,TGTGCCAGCAGTTTATACCCATCGACAGGGGAAACCTACGAGCAGTACTTC
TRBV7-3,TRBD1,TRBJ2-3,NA,CASSAGTGLLDTQYF,TGTGCCAGCAGCGCAGGGACAGGGTTGTTAGATACGCAGTATTTT
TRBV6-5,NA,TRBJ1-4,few,CASKQTGVNEKLFF,TGTGCCAGCAAGCAGACAGGAGTTAATGAAAAACTGTTTTTT
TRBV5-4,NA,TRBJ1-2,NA,CASKRGMGGYTF,TGTGCCAGCAAACGGGGTATGGGTGGCTACACCTTC
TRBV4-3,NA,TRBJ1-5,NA,CASSQDLGVVQPQHF,TGCGCCAGCAGCCAAGATCTCGGGGTTGTACAGCCCCAGCATTTT
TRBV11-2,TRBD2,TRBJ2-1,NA,CASSPGGTSFPEQFF,TGTGCCAGCAGCCCAGGAGGGACTAGCTTTCCTGAGCAGTTCTTC
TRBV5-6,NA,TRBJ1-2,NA,CASRNEGGGYTF,TGTGCCAGCAGAAACGAGGGAGGTGGCTACACCTTC
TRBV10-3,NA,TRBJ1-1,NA,CAISVQDGETEAFF,TGTGCCATCAGTGTGCAGGACGGGGAAACTGAAGCTTTCTTT
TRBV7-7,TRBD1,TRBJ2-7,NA,CASSTGQGNEQYF,TGTGCTAGCAGCACGGGACAGGGCAACGAGCAGTACTTC
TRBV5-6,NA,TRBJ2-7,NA,CASSLRGRVNEQYF,TGTGCCAGCAGCCTGCGGGGCAGGGTTAATGAGCAGTACTTC
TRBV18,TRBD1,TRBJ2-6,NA,CASMLGQGSPGANVLTF,TGTGCCAGTATGTTAGGACAGGGAAGTCCAGGGGCCAACGTCCTGACTTTC
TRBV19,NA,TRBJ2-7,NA,CASSIHRSYEQYF,TGTGCCAGTAGTATACACAGGTCCTACGAGCAGTACTTC
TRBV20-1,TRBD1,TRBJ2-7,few,CSARGQGEQYF,TGCAGTGCCCGAGGACAGGGCGAGCAGTACTTC
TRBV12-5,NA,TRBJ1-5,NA,CASGLGSDQPQHF,TGTGCTAGTGGTTTGGGGTCGGATCAGCCCCAGCATTTT